These 13 T cell receptor beta chains share one sample of origin, sequenced in a study of blood T cells in healthy people across ages. Together with a sample-barcoded 5' primer, a J-beta primer mix was included in a second PCR lasting about 7 to 11 cycles. Each CDR3 protein is one row after TCRdb ran MiXCR on the 5' RACE reads. The sample holds some 1.5 million distinct CDR3 sequences, 28% seen once. The sequenced material came from blood. The source is a woman between 25 and 40 years old in good health.

In regard to this clonotype: A junction end diverges from the germline sequence, so it may reflect a read error. This chain connects TRBV7-2 to TRBJ2-7; 7 nucleotides agree with TRBD2. There are 14 residues in the CDR3. From germline, CDR1 is SGHTA and CDR2 FQGNSA. The CDR3 DNA is TGTGCCAGCAACTTAGGACTAGGGTTTTACGAGCAGTACTTC. Amino acid sequence: CASNLGLGFYEQYF.

In its sample, this clonotype was seen many times. The rearrangement joins TRBV20-1 to TRBJ2-6; D perhaps matches TRBD1 (6 bases). The germline CDR1 and CDR2 sequences are DFQATT and SNEGSKA (reference sequence). CDR3 length equals 13 residues. V lost 6 bases to trimming and J lost 2 bases, with 8 bases between them. The CDR3 DNA reads TGCAGTGCACGACAGGCTGGGGCCAACGTCCTGACTTTC. Translating it yields CSARQAGANVLTF.

This clonotype was seen many times. This chain links TRBV9 with TRBJ2-1; 12 bases map to TRBD1. With V trimmed by 4 bases and J by 6 bases, 5 bases remained unmatched. Looked up from germline, CDR1 is SGDLS and CDR2 is YYNGEE. The CDR3 runs to 15 residues. The CDR3 is CASSPGTGGFNEQFF. The CDR3 nucleotides read TGTGCCAGCAGCCCAGGGACAGGGGGCTTCAATGAGCAGTTCTTC.

Only a few counts were recorded for this clonotype. The chain has TRBV7-6 and TRBJ2-3; D could derive from TRBD1 or TRBD2 (6 bases each). Deletions cut 0 bases from V and 0 bases from J, with 13 bases between. The CDR3 spans 17 residues. Germline V lookup: CDR1 SGHVS, CDR2 FNYEAQ. The CDR3 nucleotides are TGTGCCAGCAGCTTAGCGGAGGGGGGAACTAGCACAGATACGCAGTATTTT. It specifies CASSLAEGGTSTDTQYF.

This chain joins TRBV4-2 and TRBJ2-2; 7 bases are shared with TRBD2. Germline V CDR1 and CDR2: LGHNA, YNFKEQ. This CDR3 has 15 amino acids. V gave up 7 bases and J gave up 3 bases; unmatched junction bases: 8. The CDR3: CASIKEAGYTGELFF. As DNA, the CDR3 is TGTGCCAGCATCAAAGAAGCGGGGTACACCGGGGAGCTGTTTTTT.

The chain links TRBV27 to TRBJ2-7; 7 bases are a match to TRBD2. CDR1 and CDR2 from the germline V gene are MNHEY and SMNVEV (reference sequence). V gave up 6 bases and J gave up 3 bases; unmatched junction bases: 5. There are 13 residues in the CDR3. The CDR3 DNA follows: TGTGCCAGCAGACCCGGGACTAACTACGAGCAGTACTTC. Protein sequence: CASRPGTNYEQYF.

The sample holds many counts of this clonotype. The V call is TRBV5-1, the J call TRBJ2-7, with 9 positions matching TRBD1. The trim removed 4 bases at V and 4 bases at J, leaving 9 bases unmatched. The CDR3 runs 15 residues. Germline loops: CDR1 SGHRS, CDR2 YFSETQ. CDR3 in amino acids: CASSGTGGARYEQYF. CDR3 sequence (DNA): TGCGCCAGCAGCGGAACAGGGGGCGCAAGGTACGAGCAGTACTTC.

This clonotype was seen more than once but under ten times. The CDR3 loop is CASGLSQADFFNYGYTF. CDR3 DNA: TGTGCTAGTGGTTTGAGCCAGGCTGACTTTTTTAACTATGGCTACACCTTC. The J gene is TRBJ1-2, the V gene TRBV12-5; no firm D call. Germline CDR1 LGHNT, CDR2 FRNRAP. CDR3 size: 17 residues. V lost 2 bases and J lost 1, with 17 bases in between.

The chain combines TRBV7-2 with TRBJ2-3; TRBD2 aligns across 8 bases. V dropped 5 bases and J dropped 0; count of bases not matched to a gene: 7. The germline V gene encodes CDR1 SGHTA and CDR2 FQGNSA. The CDR3 is 16 amino acids. CDR3 in amino acids: CASSTIAGISTDTQYF. As DNA, the CDR3 is TGTGCCAGCAGCACAATAGCGGGGATTAGCACAGATACGCAGTATTTT.

The rearrangement links TRBV3-1 to TRBJ2-5; perhaps TRBD2 as D (7 bases). Near its end, the DNA agrees better with TRBJ2-7, so the J call may be wrong. The CDR3 sequence is 15 residues long. Germline-derived CDR1 and CDR2 are LGHDT and YNNKEL (reference sequence). The CDR3 spells CASSLFAGAAYEQYF. The DNA for the CDR3 is TGTGCCAGCAGCCTTTTTGCGGGGGCGGCCTACGAGCAGTACTTC.

Note on this clonotype: A read error is possible here, since a much larger clone lies one base away. The rearrangement links TRBV20-1 to TRBJ2-5, with no clear D. Germline loops: CDR1 DFQATT, CDR2 SNEGSKA (reference sequence). V lost 3 bases and J 11 bases, leaving 13 bases between the germline ends. This CDR3 has 11 amino acids. CDR3 coding DNA: TGCAGTGCTAGTCCCCGCTATGAGCAGTACTTC. Its translation is CSASPRYEQYF.

This chain uses TRBV7-2 with TRBJ1-5; possible D gene TRBD1, 5 bases. Germline V gene sequence: CDR1 SGHTA, CDR2 FQGNSA. This CDR3 is built from 12 residues. V lost 6 bases, J lost 5 bases, and 8 bases lay in between. In DNA, the CDR3 is TGTGCCAGCAGGGCAGGGCATCAGCCCCAGCATTTT. Translated: CASRAGHQPQHF.

The sample holds many counts of this clonotype. The rearrangement joins TRBV10-3 to TRBJ2-4, with 11 positions matching TRBD1. Germline V gene lookup returns CDR1 ENHRY and CDR2 SYGVKD. There are 19 residues in the CDR3. The V segment lost 2 bases and the J segment 1 base; nucleotides outside the gene matches: 10. Here the CDR3 reads CAISETWTGGVVAKNIQYF. The CDR3 DNA reads TGTGCCATCAGTGAGACATGGACAGGGGGCGTTGTGGCCAAAAACATTCAGTACTTC.